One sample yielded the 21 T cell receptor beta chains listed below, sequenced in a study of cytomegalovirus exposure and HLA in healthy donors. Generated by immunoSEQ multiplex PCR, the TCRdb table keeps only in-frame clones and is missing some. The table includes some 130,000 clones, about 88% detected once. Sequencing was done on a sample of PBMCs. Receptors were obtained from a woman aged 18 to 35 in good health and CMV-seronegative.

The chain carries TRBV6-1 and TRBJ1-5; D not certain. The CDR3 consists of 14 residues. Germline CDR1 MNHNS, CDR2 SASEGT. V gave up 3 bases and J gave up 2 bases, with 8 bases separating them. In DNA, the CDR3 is TGTGCCAGCAGTGAGCGGGTTGGCAATCAGCCCCAGCATTTT. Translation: CASSERVGNQPQHF.

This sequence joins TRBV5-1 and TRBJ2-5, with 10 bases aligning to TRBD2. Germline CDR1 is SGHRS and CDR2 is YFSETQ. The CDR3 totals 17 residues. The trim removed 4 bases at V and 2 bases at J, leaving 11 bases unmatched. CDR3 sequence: CASSTTSGFRLQETQYF. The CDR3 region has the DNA TGCGCCAGCAGCACGACTAGCGGGTTCCGATTACAAGAGACCCAGTACTTC.

In DNA, the CDR3 is TGTGCCTCAGTGAGGGTGAACACCGGGGAGCTGTTTTTT. Translation: CASVRVNTGELFF. This sequence joins TRBV19 and TRBJ2-2; D perhaps matches TRBD2 (5 bases). Germline V gene data show CDR1 as LNHDA and CDR2 as SQIVND (reference sequence). The V end lost 11 bases, the J end lost 1 base, and 11 bases lay between the germline ends. The CDR3 runs 13 residues.

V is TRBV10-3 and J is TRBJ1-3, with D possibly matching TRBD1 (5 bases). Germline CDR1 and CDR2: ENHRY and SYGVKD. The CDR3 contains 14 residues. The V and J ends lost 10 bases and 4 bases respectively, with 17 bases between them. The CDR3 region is CATTDPGKGNTIYF. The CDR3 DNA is TGTGCCACCACAGACCCAGGGAAAGGAAACACCATATATTTT.

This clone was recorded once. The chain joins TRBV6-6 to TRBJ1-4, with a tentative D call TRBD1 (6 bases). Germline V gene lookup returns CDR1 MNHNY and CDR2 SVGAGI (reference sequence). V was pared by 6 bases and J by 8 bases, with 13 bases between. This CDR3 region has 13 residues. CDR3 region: CASRGARREKLFF. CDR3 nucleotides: TGTGCCAGCAGGGGGGCCCGGAGGGAAAAACTGTTTTTT.

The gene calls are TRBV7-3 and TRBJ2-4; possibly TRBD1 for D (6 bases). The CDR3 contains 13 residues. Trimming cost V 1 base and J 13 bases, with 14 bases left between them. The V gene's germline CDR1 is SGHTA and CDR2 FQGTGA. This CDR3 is CASSLNLETGQYF. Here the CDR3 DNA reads TGTGCCAGCAGCTTAAATTTAGAGACAGGACAGTACTTC.

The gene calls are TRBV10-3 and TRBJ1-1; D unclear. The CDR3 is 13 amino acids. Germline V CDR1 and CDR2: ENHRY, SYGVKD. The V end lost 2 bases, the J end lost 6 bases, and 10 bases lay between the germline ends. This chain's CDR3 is CAISEGGLAEAFF. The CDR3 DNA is TGTGCCATCAGTGAGGGCGGGTTAGCTGAAGCTTTCTTT.

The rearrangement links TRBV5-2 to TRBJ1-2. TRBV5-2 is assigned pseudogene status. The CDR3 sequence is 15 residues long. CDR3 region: CASKLGVRKTYGYTF. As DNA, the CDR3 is TGTGCCAGCAAATTAGGAGTACGAAAGACCTATGGCTACACCTTC.

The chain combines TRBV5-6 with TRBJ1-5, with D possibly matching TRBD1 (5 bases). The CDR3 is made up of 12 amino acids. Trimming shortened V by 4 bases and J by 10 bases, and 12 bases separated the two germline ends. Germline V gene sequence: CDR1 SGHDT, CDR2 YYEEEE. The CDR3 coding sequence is TGTGCCAGCAGCCCCCTCCAGGGACCCCAGCATTTT. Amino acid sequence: CASSPLQGPQHF.

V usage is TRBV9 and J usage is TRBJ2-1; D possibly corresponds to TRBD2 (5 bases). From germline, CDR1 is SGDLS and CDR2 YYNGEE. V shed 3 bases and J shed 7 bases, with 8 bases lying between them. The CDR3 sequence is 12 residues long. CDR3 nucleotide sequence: TGTGCCAGCAGCGGGACTCTTAATGAGCAGTTCTTC. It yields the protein CASSGTLNEQFF.

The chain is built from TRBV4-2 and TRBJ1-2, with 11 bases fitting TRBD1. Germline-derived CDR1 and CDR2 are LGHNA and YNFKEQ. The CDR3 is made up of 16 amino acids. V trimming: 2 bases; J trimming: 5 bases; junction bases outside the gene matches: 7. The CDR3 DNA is TGTGCCAGCAGCCAATCCGGGACAGGGGGAGAATATGGCTACACCTTC. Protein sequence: CASSQSGTGGEYGYTF.

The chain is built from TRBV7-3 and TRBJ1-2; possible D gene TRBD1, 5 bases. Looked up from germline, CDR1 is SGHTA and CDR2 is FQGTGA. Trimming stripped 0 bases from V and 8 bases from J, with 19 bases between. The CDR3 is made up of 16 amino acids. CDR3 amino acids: CASSLTSLGLPGGYTF. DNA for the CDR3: TGTGCCAGCAGCTTAACATCGTTGGGGCTCCCCGGAGGCTACACCTTC.

The CDR3 spells CASSESGYEQYF. CDR3 sequence (DNA): TGTGCCAGCAGTGAATCCGGCTACGAGCAGTACTTC. The J gene is TRBJ2-7, the V gene TRBV2, with D unclear. Looked up from germline, CDR1 is SNHLY and CDR2 is FYNNEI. This CDR3 comprises 12 residues. V was trimmed by 2 bases and J by 3 bases, leaving 5 bases between them. The whole variable domain, remainder taken from reference TRBV2 and TRBJ2-7, is EPEVTQTPSHQVTQMGQEVILRCVPISNHLYFYWYRQILGQKVEFLVSFYNNEISEKSEIFDDQFSVERPDGSNFTLKIRSTKLEDSAMYFCASSESGYEQYFGPGTRLTVT.

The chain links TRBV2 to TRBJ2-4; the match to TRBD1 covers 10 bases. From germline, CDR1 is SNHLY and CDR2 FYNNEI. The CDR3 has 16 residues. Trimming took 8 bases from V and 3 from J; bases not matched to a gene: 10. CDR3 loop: CASYLGQGLGKNIQYF. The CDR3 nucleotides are TGTGCCAGCTATCTGGGACAGGGGTTAGGCAAAAACATTCAGTACTTC.

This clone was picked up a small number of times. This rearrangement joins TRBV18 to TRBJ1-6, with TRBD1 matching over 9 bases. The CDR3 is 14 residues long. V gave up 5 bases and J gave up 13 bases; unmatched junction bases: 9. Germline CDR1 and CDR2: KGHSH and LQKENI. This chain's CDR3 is CASSAGQGGLPLHF. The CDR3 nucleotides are TGTGCCAGCTCAGCGGGACAGGGAGGTTTGCCCCTCCACTTT.

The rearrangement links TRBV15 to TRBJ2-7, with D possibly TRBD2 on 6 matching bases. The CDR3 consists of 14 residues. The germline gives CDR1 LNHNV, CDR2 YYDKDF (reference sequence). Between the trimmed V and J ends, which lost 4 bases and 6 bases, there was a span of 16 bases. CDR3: CATSTRESFREQYF. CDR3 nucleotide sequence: TGTGCCACCAGCACCCGGGAGTCTTTTCGCGAGCAGTACTTC.

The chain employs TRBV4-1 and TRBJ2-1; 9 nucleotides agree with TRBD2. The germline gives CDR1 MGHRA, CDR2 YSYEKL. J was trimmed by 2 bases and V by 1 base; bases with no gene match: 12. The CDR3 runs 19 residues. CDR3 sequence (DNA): TGCGCCAGCAGCCAAGTCCTCCCTAGCGGGGACCGCCCCTACAATGAGCAGTTCTTC. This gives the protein CASSQVLPSGDRPYNEQFF.

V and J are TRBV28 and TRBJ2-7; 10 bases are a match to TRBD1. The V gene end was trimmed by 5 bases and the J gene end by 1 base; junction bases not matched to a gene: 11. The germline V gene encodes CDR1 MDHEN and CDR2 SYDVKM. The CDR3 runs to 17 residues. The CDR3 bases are TGTGCCAGCAGTCCGGGACAGGGGTTCGTGCAGTCCTACGAGCAGTACTTC. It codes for CASSPGQGFVQSYEQYF.

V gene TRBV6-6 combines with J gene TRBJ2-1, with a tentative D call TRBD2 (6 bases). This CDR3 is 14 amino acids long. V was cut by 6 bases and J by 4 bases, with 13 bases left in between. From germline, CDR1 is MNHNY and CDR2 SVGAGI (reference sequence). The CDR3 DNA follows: TGTGCCAGCAGGCGGGGCAGGCCATACAATGAGCAGTTCTTC. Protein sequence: CASRRGRPYNEQFF.

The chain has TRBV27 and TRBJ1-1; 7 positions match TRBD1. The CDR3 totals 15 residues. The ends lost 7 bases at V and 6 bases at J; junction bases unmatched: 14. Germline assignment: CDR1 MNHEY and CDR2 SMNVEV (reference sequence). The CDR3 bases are TGTGCCAGCAATTCACAGGGGCGCCCCTCATCTGAAGCTTTCTTT. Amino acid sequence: CASNSQGRPSSEAFF.

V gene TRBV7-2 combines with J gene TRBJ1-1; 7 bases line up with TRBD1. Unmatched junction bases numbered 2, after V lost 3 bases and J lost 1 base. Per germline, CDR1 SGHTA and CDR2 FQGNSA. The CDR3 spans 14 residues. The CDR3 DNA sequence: TGTGCCAGCAGCTTTTCAGGGGGGAACACTGAAGCTTTCTTT. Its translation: CASSFSGGNTEAFF.